This T cell receptor beta chain emerged from a study of a mutant IDH1 vaccine in newly diagnosed glioma listed by TCRdb under 2021. With regard to the full study: Of the approximately 32 treated patients, approximately 62% were male and about 40% were female, and the mean age was around 40 years. Before enrollment, patients had received standard therapy of radiotherapy alone, temozolomide alone, or radiochemotherapy with temozolomide; most received the combination. Six visits were used for peripheral blood collection: V03 (baseline), V05, V07, V10, V12 and V13. For exploratory analyses, longitudinal TCRB deep sequencing was carried out in around 26 treated patients wherever samples were available. Paper-wide results and their limitations: It was noted by the authors that analyses of patient blood samples could not be reproduced owing to sample limitations. Availability determined which PBMC samples were chosen for TCRB deep sequencing. Vaccine-induced immune responses across multiple MHC alleles were detected in around 92% of patients. Pseudoprogression seemed to be unrelated to changes in the top peripheral T cell clonotypes found by TCRB sequencing.

The germline V gene encodes CDR1 SGHRS and CDR2 YFSETQ. Measured from the cysteine to the phenylalanine, the CDR3 is 17 residues long. The DNA shown is the 51-base CDR3, in frame from base 1. Relative to germline, V is missing 5 bases and J is missing 0 bases, with 9 bases of the junction outside any gene match. By share, this clone ranks as medium-sized (0.01 to 0.1%). Its recognized antigen is unknown. Per-base qualities were not stored, and no clone one base away is much larger. This sample's time point label indicates: baseline, week 1 (first vaccination visit). The label giving this sample's treatment or condition can be read as: pre-vaccination baseline after standard-of-care therapy. All donors had newly diagnosed IDH1-mutant astrocytomas of WHO grade 3 or 4 that showed loss of nuclear ATRX. The samples were drawn from NOA16, a multicentre, single-arm, open-label phase I trial in Germany that tested a mutant IDH1 peptide vaccine in humans for the first time. Visit V03 blood draws served as the baseline sample for immunogenicity testing. The DNeasy Blood and Tissue Kit was used to extract genomic DNA from EDTA blood for TCRB sequencing.

The library was obtained by the immunoSEQ multiplex PCR assay. The hsTCRB Kit was used according to the manufacturer's protocol to amplify rearranged TCR beta chain sequences. Sequencing of TCRB libraries was carried out on an Illumina MiSeq. Regarding the original processing steps: The kit vendor's proprietary platform handled demultiplexing, trimming and gene mapping. The table comes from immuneACCESS by way of TCRdb, which keeps in-frame sequences with V and J called. Part of the clones is missing from these tables; in studies checked, under half for an unresolved V gene and the rest for unknown reasons. The DNA gave D and trimming, while V, J and clone size come from that table. The sample includes 30,000 to 40,000 clones, with 80% to 95% observed a single time. Together, the top ten hold more than 15% of the sample.

The sample consisted of PBMCs, taken from a glioma patient treated with radiotherapy, temozolomide or both. This receptor was identified in a man between 18 and 29 years old with glioma. The rearranged chain carries TRBV5-1 and TRBJ2-3; 10 central bases correspond to TRBD2. The CDR3 in this case is CASSGASGSTSTDTQYF. The DNA reads TGCGCCAGCAGTGGGGCTAGCGGGAGTACTAGCACAGATACGCAGTATTTT. The reference TRBV5-1 and TRBJ2-3 proteins fill in what lies around the CDR3, so the full variable domain reads KAGVTQTPRYLIKTRGQQVTLSCSPISGHRSVSWYQQTPGQGLQFLFEYFSETQRNKGNFPGRFSGRQFSNSRSEMNVSTLELGDSALYLCASSGASGSTSTDTQYFGPGTRLTVL.